This note documents a single T cell receptor (beta chain) sequence. This record belongs to a study of T cell changes during pregnancy in multiple sclerosis. Generated by immunoSEQ multiplex PCR, the TCRdb table keeps only in-frame clones and is missing some. This sample carries around 46,000 clones, 75% to 90% of them seen once, and the ten largest clones take more than 7.5%. This TCR derives from a female donor with multiple sclerosis, enrolled in a pregnancy study. This specimen consisted of CD8+ T cells from peripheral blood mononuclear cells, obtained in the second trimester of pregnancy.

This CDR3 is CASSLVQELYTEAFF. CDR3 DNA: TGTGCCAGCAGCTTAGTACAGGAATTATATACTGAAGCTTTCTTT. The chain uses TRBV7-2 and TRBJ1-1, with D possibly being TRBD1 (5 bases). In germline, CDR1 is SGHTA, CDR2 FQGNSA. V was pared by 1 base and J by 5 bases, with 14 bases between. CDR3 length: 15 amino acids.